Listed below are T cell receptor beta chains from one sample, sequenced in a study of blood T cell repertoires in COVID-19. The table came from immunoSEQ multiplex PCR; TCRdb's copy has only in-frame clones and leaves some out. The repertoire holds fewer than 200,000 clones, with around four fifths as singletons. The source material was PBMCs or T cells enriched from blood (not recorded which). All receptors derive from a man aged 50-59 years who had recovered from COVID-19. Each CDR3 is given with its conserved first and last residue.

j_gene: TRBJ1-1; v_gene: TRBV6-5; len: 15; CDR3aa: CASIRSGTLNTEAFF
j_gene: TRBJ1-3; v_gene: TRBV19; len: 12; CDR3aa: CASGRRVDTIYF
j_gene: TRBJ2-1; v_gene: TRBV4-1; len: 15; CDR3aa: CASSRGAGVYNEQFF
j_gene: TRBJ1-1; v_gene: TRBV7-7; len: 13; CDR3aa: CASSVRVNSEAFF
j_gene: TRBJ2-5; v_gene: TRBV29-1; len: 15; CDR3aa: CSVEKRGGRGETQYF
j_gene: TRBJ2-7; v_gene: TRBV4-1; len: 13; CDR3aa: CASSQDYGYEQYF
j_gene: TRBJ1-1; v_gene: TRBV5-6; len: 13; CDR3aa: CASSGTVNTEAFF
j_gene: TRBJ1-3; v_gene: TRBV6-5; len: 12; CDR3aa: CASSPRGNTIYF
j_gene: TRBJ1-1; v_gene: TRBV18; len: 14; CDR3aa: CASSPGQKNTEAFF
j_gene: TRBJ2-3; v_gene: TRBV19; len: 15; CDR3aa: CASSMGTRVTDTQYF
j_gene: TRBJ2-1; v_gene: TRBV7-8; len: 14; CDR3aa: CASSLAISYNEQFF
j_gene: TRBJ2-7; v_gene: TRBV7-2; len: 12; CDR3aa: CASSPFPYEQYF
j_gene: TRBJ2-7; v_gene: TRBV21-1; len: 17; CDR3aa: CASSKFKQGGTGDEQYF
j_gene: TRBJ2-5; v_gene: TRBV7-9; len: 14; CDR3aa: CASSLGAGPETQYF
j_gene: TRBJ2-7; v_gene: TRBV5-1; len: 16; CDR3aa: CASSLSPRTGIYEQYF
j_gene: TRBJ1-1; v_gene: TRBV30; len: 13; CDR3aa: CAWDTGLNTEAFF
j_gene: TRBJ1-2; v_gene: TRBV7-9; len: 15; CDR3aa: CASSPLGLNGYGYTF
j_gene: TRBJ2-1; v_gene: TRBV6-5; len: 13; CDR3aa: CASSRTDYNEQFF
j_gene: TRBJ2-3; v_gene: TRBV5-1; len: 15; CDR3aa: CASSGQAMVADTQYF
j_gene: TRBJ2-5; v_gene: TRBV6-5; len: 14; CDR3aa: CASSTTSNQETQYF
j_gene: TRBJ2-2; v_gene: TRBV4-2; len: 17; CDR3aa: CASSQESRGAITGELFF
j_gene: TRBJ1-2; v_gene: TRBV13; len: 14; CDR3aa: CASSLARGTYGYTF
j_gene: TRBJ1-1; v_gene: TRBV3-1/TRBV3-2; len: 16; CDR3aa: CASSQRQGARNTEAFF
j_gene: TRBJ2-1; v_gene: TRBV9; len: 17; CDR3aa: CASSVLQGTLSYNEQFF
j_gene: TRBJ1-2; v_gene: TRBV6-5; len: 13; CDR3aa: CASRVKQGSGYTF
j_gene: TRBJ1-6; v_gene: TRBV7-8; len: 16; CDR3aa: CASSLASSPYNSPLHF
j_gene: TRBJ2-3; v_gene: TRBV4-3; len: 17; CDR3aa: CASSLAINYRGQDTQYF
j_gene: TRBJ2-7; v_gene: TRBV27; len: 15; CDR3aa: CASSSSPRGQYEQYF
j_gene: TRBJ2-3; v_gene: TRBV5-1; len: 16; CDR3aa: CASSPWDPRGGDTQYF